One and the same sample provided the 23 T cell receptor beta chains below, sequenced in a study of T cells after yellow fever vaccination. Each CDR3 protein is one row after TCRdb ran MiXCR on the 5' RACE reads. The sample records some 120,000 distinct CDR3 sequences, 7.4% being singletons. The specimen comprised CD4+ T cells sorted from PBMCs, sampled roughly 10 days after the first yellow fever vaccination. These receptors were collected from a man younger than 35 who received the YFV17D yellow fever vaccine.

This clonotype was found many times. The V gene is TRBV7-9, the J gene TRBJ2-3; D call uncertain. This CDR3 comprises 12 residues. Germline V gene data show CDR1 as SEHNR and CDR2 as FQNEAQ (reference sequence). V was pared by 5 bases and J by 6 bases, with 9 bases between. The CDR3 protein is CASSPDWDTQYF. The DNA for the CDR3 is TGTGCCAGCAGCCCCGATTGGGATACGCAGTATTTT.

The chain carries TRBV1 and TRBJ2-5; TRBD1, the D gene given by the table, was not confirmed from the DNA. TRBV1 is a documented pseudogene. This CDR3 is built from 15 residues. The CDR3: CTSSDRTGGRKTQYF. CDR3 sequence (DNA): TGCACCAGCAGTGACAGGACAGGGGGGAGAAAGACCCAGTACTTC.

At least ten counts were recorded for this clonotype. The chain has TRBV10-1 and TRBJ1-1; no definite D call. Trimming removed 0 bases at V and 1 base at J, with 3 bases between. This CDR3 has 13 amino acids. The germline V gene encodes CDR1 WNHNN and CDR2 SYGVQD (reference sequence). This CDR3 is CASSESRNTEAFF. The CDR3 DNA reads TGCGCCAGCAGTGAGTCGAGGAACACTGAAGCTTTCTTT.

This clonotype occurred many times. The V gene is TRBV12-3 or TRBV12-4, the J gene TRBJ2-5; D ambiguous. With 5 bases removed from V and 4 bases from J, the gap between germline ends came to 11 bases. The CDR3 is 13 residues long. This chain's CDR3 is CASSPIGIETQYF. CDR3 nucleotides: TGTGCCAGCAGTCCAATAGGGATAGAGACCCAGTACTTC.

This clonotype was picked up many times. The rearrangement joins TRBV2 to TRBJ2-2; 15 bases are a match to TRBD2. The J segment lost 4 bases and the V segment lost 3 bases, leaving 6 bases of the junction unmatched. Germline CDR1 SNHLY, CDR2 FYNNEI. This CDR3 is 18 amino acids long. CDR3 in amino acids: CASSDLGLAGGPTGELFF. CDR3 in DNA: TGTGCCAGCAGTGACCTCGGACTAGCGGGGGGGCCCACCGGGGAGCTGTTTTTT.

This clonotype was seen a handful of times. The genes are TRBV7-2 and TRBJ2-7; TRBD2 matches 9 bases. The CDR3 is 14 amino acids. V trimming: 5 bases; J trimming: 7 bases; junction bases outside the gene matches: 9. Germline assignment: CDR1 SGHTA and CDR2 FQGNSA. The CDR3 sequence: CASSPTALAGEQYF. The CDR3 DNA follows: TGTGCCAGCAGCCCGACGGCGCTAGCGGGGGAGCAGTACTTC.

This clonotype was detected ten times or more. The CDR3 sequence: CASSALDTFEAFF. The CDR3 bases are TGTGCCAGCAGCGCCCTGGACACCTTCGAAGCTTTCTTT. The genes are TRBV9 and TRBJ1-1; tentatively, D is TRBD1 (5 bases). The CDR3 runs to 13 residues. Germline values: CDR1 SGDLS, CDR2 YYNGEE. Trimming removed 3 bases at V and 8 bases at J, with 14 bases between. Filled out from reference TRBV9 and TRBJ1-1, the complete variable domain reads DSGVTQTPKHLITATGQRVTLRCSPRSGDLSVYWYQQSLDQGLQFLIQYYNGEERAKGNILERFSAQQFPDLHSELNLSSLELGDSALYFCASSALDTFEAFFGQGTRLTVV.

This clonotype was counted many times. This CDR3 is CASSSARGHSQETQYF. DNA for the CDR3: TGCGCCAGCAGCTCGGCCAGGGGGCACTCCCAAGAGACCCAGTACTTC. The V and J genes are TRBV5-1 and TRBJ2-5, with 8 bases aligning to TRBD1. Germline values: CDR1 SGHRS, CDR2 YFSETQ. This CDR3 contains 16 residues. V shed 3 bases and J 1 base; nucleotides not matched to a gene: 8.

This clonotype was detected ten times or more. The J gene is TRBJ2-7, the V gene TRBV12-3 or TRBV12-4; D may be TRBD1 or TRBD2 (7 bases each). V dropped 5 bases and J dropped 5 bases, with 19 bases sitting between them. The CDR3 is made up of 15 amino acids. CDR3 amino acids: CASSRNRQGGHEQYF. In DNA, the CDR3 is TGTGCCAGCAGTCGAAATAGACAGGGAGGGCACGAGCAGTACTTC.

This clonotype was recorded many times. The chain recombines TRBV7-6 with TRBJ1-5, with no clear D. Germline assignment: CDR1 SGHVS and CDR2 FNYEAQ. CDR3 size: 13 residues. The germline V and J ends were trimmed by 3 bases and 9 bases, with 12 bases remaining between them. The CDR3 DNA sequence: TGTGCCAGCAGCTTCGAGGGTCATTCGCCCCAGCATTTT. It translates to CASSFEGHSPQHF.

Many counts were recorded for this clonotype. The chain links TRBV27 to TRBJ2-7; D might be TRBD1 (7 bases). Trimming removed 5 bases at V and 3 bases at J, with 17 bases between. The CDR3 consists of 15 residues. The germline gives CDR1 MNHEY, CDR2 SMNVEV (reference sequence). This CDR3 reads CASSVQGGFFYEQYF. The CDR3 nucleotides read TGTGCCAGCAGTGTCCAGGGGGGCTTCTTCTACGAGCAGTACTTC.

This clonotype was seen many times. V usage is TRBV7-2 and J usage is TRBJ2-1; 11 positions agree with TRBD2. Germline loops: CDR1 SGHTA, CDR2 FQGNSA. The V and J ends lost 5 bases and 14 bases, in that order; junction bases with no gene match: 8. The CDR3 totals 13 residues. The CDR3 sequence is CASSPRLAGMEFF. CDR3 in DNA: TGTGCCAGCAGCCCGCGACTAGCGGGGATGGAGTTCTTC.

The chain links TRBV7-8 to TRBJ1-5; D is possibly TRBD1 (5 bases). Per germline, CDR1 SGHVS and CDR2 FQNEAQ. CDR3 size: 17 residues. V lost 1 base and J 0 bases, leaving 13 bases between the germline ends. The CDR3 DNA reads TGTGCCAGCAGCTTAGTCGGGGGGTTTTATAGCAATCAGCCCCAGCATTTT. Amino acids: CASSLVGGFYSNQPQHF.

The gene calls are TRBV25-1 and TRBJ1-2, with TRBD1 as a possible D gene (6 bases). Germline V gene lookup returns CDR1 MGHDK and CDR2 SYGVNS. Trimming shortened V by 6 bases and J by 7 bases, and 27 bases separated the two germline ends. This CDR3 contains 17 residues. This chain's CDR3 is CASRGLGDRLDPFGYTF. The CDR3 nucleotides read TGTGCCAGCAGGGGATTGGGAGACAGGTTGGACCCCTTTGGCTACACCTTC.

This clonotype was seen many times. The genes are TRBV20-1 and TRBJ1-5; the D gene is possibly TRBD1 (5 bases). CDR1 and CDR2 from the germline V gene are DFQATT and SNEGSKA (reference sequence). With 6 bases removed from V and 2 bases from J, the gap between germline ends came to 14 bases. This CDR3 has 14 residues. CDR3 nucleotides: TGCAGTGCCCTACACAGGTGGGGCAATCAGCCCCAGCATTTT. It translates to CSALHRWGNQPQHF.

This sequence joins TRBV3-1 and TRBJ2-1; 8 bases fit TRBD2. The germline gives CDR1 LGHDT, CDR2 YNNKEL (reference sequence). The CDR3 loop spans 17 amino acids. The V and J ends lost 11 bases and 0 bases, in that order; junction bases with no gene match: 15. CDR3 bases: TGTGCCTCCTGCAAGGCCGGCAGCGGGGGCTCCTACAATGAGCAGTTCTTC. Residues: CASCKAGSGGSYNEQFF.

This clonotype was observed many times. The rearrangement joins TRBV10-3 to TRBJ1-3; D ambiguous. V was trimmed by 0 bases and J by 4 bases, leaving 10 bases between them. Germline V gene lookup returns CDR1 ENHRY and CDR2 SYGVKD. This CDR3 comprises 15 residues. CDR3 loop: CAISESTLVGNTIYF. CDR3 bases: TGTGCCATCAGTGAGTCGACGCTCGTAGGAAACACCATATATTTT.

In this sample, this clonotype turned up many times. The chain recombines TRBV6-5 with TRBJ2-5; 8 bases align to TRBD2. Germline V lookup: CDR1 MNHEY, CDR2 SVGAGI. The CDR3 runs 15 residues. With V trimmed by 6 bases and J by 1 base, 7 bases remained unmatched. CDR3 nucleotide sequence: TGTGCCAGCAGATTGTCCGGGACTAGCCAAGAGACCCAGTACTTC. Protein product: CASRLSGTSQETQYF.

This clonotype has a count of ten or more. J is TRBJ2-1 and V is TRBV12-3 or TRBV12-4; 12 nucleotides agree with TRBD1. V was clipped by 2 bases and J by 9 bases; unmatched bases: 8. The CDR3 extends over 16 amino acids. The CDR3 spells CASSLHAGTGGAEQFF. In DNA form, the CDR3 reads TGTGCCAGCAGTTTACACGCCGGGACAGGGGGCGCTGAGCAGTTCTTC.

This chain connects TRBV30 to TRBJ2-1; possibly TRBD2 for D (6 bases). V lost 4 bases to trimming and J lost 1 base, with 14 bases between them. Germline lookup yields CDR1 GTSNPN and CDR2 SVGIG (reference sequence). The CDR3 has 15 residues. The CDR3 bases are TGTGCCTGGACCCACGGCGGGGCGTCCTACAATGAGCAGTTCTTC. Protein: CAWTHGGASYNEQFF.

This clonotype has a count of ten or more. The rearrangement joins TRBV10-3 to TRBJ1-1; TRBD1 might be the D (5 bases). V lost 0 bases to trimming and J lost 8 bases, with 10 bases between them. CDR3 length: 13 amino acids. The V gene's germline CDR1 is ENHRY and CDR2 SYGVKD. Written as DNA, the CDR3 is TGTGCCATCAGTGAGTCTGGCAGGGAGGAAGCTTTCTTT. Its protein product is CAISESGREEAFF.

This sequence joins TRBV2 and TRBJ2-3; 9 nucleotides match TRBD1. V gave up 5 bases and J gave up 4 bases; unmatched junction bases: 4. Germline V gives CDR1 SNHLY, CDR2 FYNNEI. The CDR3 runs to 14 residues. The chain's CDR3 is CASSTDRGADTQYF. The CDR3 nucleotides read TGTGCCAGCAGTACAGACAGGGGGGCAGATACGCAGTATTTT.

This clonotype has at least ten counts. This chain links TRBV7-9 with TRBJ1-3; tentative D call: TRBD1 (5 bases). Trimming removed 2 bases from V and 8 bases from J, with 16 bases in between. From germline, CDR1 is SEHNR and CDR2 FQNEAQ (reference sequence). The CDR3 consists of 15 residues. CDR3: CASSLQRFGGDTIYF. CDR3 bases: TGTGCCAGCAGCTTACAGCGGTTCGGAGGGGACACCATATATTTT.